These 3 T cell receptor beta chains share one sample of origin, sequenced in a study of tumor and adjacent non-tumor tissue in lung cancer. Three rounds of nested PCR, following a modified ARM-PCR protocol, produced the TCRbeta library. TCRdb used MiXCR to reprocess the multiplex PCR reads, holding one entry per CDR3 protein. The sample has roughly 120,000 distinct CDR3 sequences, about 61% seen once. The template was RNA from unsorted bulk tissue. Distant lung tissue was collected more than 3 cm away from the tumor edge. The sample consisted of distant non-tumor lung tissue. These receptor sequences come from a man between 60 and 70 years old with non-small cell lung cancer.

Remarks on this clonotype: Mismatch with germline at one junction end may stem from a read error. J is TRBJ1-5 and V is TRBV20-1; D unclear. CDR1 and CDR2 from the germline V gene are DFQATT and SNEGSKA (reference sequence). The CDR3 has 13 amino acids. The CDR3 coding sequence is TGCAGTATGACTTTAGGTAGCAATCAGTCCCAGCATTTT. Translation: CSMTLGSNQSQHF.

Concerning this clonotype: This sequence may be a read error, since a much larger clone differs from it by one base. V and J are TRBV28 and TRBJ2-5; the D is unclear. This CDR3 has 11 amino acids. Germline CDR1 and CDR2: MDHEN and SYDVKM. The CDR3 nucleotides read TGTGACAGCCTTGGGGTGGAGACCCAGTACTTC. Translating gives CDSLGVETQYF.

For this clonotype: This sequence may be a read error, since a much larger clone differs from it by one base. The chain combines TRBV4-3 with TRBJ2-1; possible D gene TRBD1, 6 bases. Per the germline V gene, CDR1 is LGHNA and CDR2 is YSLEER. This CDR3 has 13 residues. CDR3 nucleotide sequence: TGCGCCAACAGCCAACAGGGATTAGATGAGCAGTTCTTC. This gives the protein CANSQQGLDEQFF.